The 14 T cell receptor beta chains in this list originate from one sample, sequenced in a study of blood T cell repertoires in COVID-19. Repertoires were generated with immunoSEQ multiplex PCR, while TCRdb's copy carries only in-frame clones and drops some. The data show 250,000 to 350,000 clones, around 87% seen once. Sequencing was performed on peripheral blood. The receptors come from a woman aged 45-60 years with active or convalescent COVID-19.

The chain carries TRBV9 and TRBJ1-2; D not resolved. Trimming pared 2 bases from V and 8 bases from J, leaving 10 bases between. CDR3 length equals 12 residues. Germline loops: CDR1 SGDLS, CDR2 YYNGEE. CDR3: CASSVSGGGYTF. The CDR3 DNA is TGTGCCAGCAGCGTCTCGGGCGGGGGCTACACCTTC.

V gene TRBV27 combines with J gene TRBJ2-7; the D gene is possibly TRBD2 (6 bases). The CDR3 contains 15 residues. Trimming shortened V by 2 bases and J by 2 bases, and 13 bases separated the two germline ends. Per germline, CDR1 MNHEY and CDR2 SMNVEV (reference sequence). The CDR3 here is CASSLEGSGAYEQYF. In DNA, the CDR3 is TGTGCCAGCAGTTTAGAGGGCTCGGGGGCCTACGAGCAGTACTTC.

The chain uses TRBV4-1 and TRBJ1-1, with D unclear. V lost 7 bases, J lost 1 base, and 13 bases lay in between. The CDR3 covers 14 residues. The germline CDR1 and CDR2 sequences are MGHRA and YSYEKL. CDR3 region: CASISGLGNTEAFF. The CDR3 bases are TGCGCCAGCATCTCGGGGTTAGGGAACACTGAAGCTTTCTTT.

This clone was observed a handful of times. The chain couples TRBV7-2 to TRBJ1-2; TRBD1 might be the D (6 bases). Trimming took 4 bases from V and 2 from J, leaving 8 bases between them. Germline V lookup: CDR1 SGHTA, CDR2 FQGNSA. This CDR3 region has 13 residues. CDR3 bases: TGTGCCAGCAGCTCAGGGGCGAACTATGGCTACACCTTC. Translating gives CASSSGANYGYTF.

This clone has a handful of counts. The chain carries TRBV6-2 or TRBV6-3 and TRBJ2-2, with TRBD2 identical over 8 bases. The CDR3 has 15 amino acids. The J segment lost 6 bases and the V segment lost 0 bases, leaving 3 bases of the junction unmatched. Germline V gene lookup returns CDR1 MNHEY and CDR2 SVGEGT. The CDR3 bases are TGTGCCAGCAGTTACTCGGGACTAGGGGCCGGGGAGCTGTTTTTT. Amino acid sequence: CASSYSGLGAGELFF.

This rearrangement joins TRBV4-3 to TRBJ2-3, with D possibly matching TRBD2 (5 bases). The CDR3 loop spans 17 amino acids. V lost 0 bases and J 0 bases, leaving 13 bases between the germline ends. Germline values: CDR1 LGHNA, CDR2 YSLEER. The CDR3 spells CASSQDGRRTSTDTQYF. Written as DNA, the CDR3 is TGCGCCAGCAGCCAAGATGGGCGCCGGACTAGCACAGATACGCAGTATTTT.

The genes are TRBV7-9 and TRBJ1-2; perhaps TRBD1 as D (5 bases). CDR3 size: 13 residues. Trimming pared 1 base from V and 10 bases from J, leaving 13 bases between. Germline V gene sequence: CDR1 SEHNR, CDR2 FQNEAQ (reference sequence). The CDR3 loop is CASSLGGGGTYTF. DNA for the CDR3: TGTGCCAGCAGCTTAGGTGGCGGGGGAACCTACACCTTC.

This rearrangement joins TRBV28 to TRBJ1-4, with D possibly matching TRBD1 (6 bases). Germline V gives CDR1 MDHEN, CDR2 SYDVKM. The V end lost 4 bases, the J end lost 4 bases, and 13 bases lay between the germline ends. The CDR3 is 15 residues long. The CDR3 DNA follows: TGTGCCAGCAGTTCTAACCGGGACAATAATGAAAAACTGTTTTTT. Residues: CASSSNRDNNEKLFF.

The gene calls are TRBV2 and TRBJ1-5, with D perhaps matching TRBD1 (5 bases). Germline V gene data show CDR1 as SNHLY and CDR2 as FYNNEI. Trimming removed 0 bases from V and 9 bases from J, with 18 bases in between. The CDR3 totals 16 residues. The CDR3 reads CASSEAGATVGMPQHF. As DNA, the CDR3 is TGTGCCAGCAGTGAAGCTGGTGCGACAGTGGGCATGCCCCAGCATTTT. Full variable domain (missing parts from reference TRBV2 and TRBJ1-5): EPEVTQTPSHQVTQMGQEVILRCVPISNHLYFYWYRQILGQKVEFLVSFYNNEISEKSEIFDDQFSVERPDGSNFTLKIRSTKLEDSAMYFCASSEAGATVGMPQHFGDGTRLSIL.

The V gene is TRBV5-1, the J gene TRBJ2-7, with 7 positions matching TRBD2. Germline V lookup: CDR1 SGHRS, CDR2 YFSETQ. This CDR3 is built from 14 residues. The V and J ends lost 3 bases and 2 bases, in that order; junction bases with no gene match: 5. CDR3 residues: CASSSSSGTYEQYF. CDR3 DNA sequence: TGCGCCAGCAGCTCTTCTAGCGGTACCTACGAGCAGTACTTC. Complete variable domain (other parts from reference TRBV5-1 and TRBJ2-7): KAGVTQTPRYLIKTRGQQVTLSCSPISGHRSVSWYQQTPGQGLQFLFEYFSETQRNKGNFPGRFSGRQFSNSRSEMNVSTLELGDSALYLCASSSSSGTYEQYFGPGTRLTVT.

This rearrangement joins TRBV10-3 to TRBJ1-2; the match to TRBD1 covers 7 bases. The CDR3 loop spans 12 amino acids. Germline assignment: CDR1 ENHRY and CDR2 SYGVKD. V was pared by 11 bases and J by 3 bases, with 6 bases of the junction left unmatched. The CDR3 sequence is CAVGTADYGYTF. The CDR3 DNA follows: TGTGCCGTCGGGACAGCAGACTATGGCTACACCTTC.

Only a few counts were recorded for this clone. This sequence joins TRBV30 and TRBJ1-5; D gene unclear. Trimming took 4 bases from V and 3 from J, leaving 19 bases between them. The germline CDR1 and CDR2 sequences are GTSNPN and SVGIG (reference sequence). CDR3 length: 16 amino acids. The CDR3 region is CAWNPRDLYFNQPQHF. CDR3 DNA: TGTGCCTGGAACCCTCGGGATCTCTACTTCAATCAGCCCCAGCATTTT.

The V and J genes are TRBV18 and TRBJ2-6; the D is unclear. V was trimmed by 0 bases and J by 0 bases, leaving 3 bases between them. CDR1 is KGHSH and CDR2 is LQKENI in the germline V gene. This CDR3 contains 15 residues. The CDR3 spells CASSPPSSGANVLTF. CDR3 nucleotides: TGTGCCAGCTCACCACCTAGCTCTGGGGCCAACGTCCTGACTTTC. Together with reference TRBV18 and TRBJ2-6, the CDR3 gives the full variable domain: NAGVMQNPRHLVRRRGQEARLRCSPMKGHSHVYWYRQLPEEGLKFMVYLQKENIIDESGMPKERFSAEFPKEGPSILRIQQVVRGDSAAYFCASSPPSSGANVLTFGAGSRLTVL.

The gene calls are TRBV7-2 and TRBJ2-1, with D perhaps TRBD1 (6 bases). This CDR3 spans 16 amino acids. The ends were cut back, 1 base at V and 7 bases at J, with 17 bases in the middle. Germline lookup yields CDR1 SGHTA and CDR2 FQGNSA. CDR3 DNA sequence: TGTGCCAGCAGCTTAGGCGTCAGGGGATCTAATAATGAGCAGTTCTTC. This codes for CASSLGVRGSNNEQFF.